A selection of T cell receptor beta chains follows, all from one sample in a study of blood T cell repertoires in COVID-19. Using immunoSEQ multiplex PCR, the repertoire was profiled, and TCRdb retains in-frame clones only, with some absent. Found here are some 510,000 clones, roughly 90% of them singletons; the top ten hold 1.5% to 2%. Sequencing was performed on PBMCs or T cells enriched from blood (not recorded which). The receptors were sampled from a woman aged 40 to 55 who had recovered from COVID-19. Both conserved end residues are part of each CDR3. Fields, in order: D gene, V gene, J gene, clone size, CDR3 DNA, CDR3 protein. A D gene is named only where the DNA matches it firmly. For some rows the clone size is stated as once, few or many, or as a class when expanded; others skip it.

TRBD2,TRBV7-2,TRBJ2-1,NA,TGTGCCAGCAGCTTAGATGCTAGCGGGAGGCCCTACTCCTACAATGAGCAGTTCTTC,CASSLDASGRPYSYNEQFF
NA,TRBV5-6,TRBJ2-5,NA,TGTGCCAGCAGCTTCAACGGGGTTCAAGAGACCCAGTACTTC,CASSFNGVQETQYF
NA,TRBV6-5,TRBJ2-7,once,TGTGCCAGCAGTTCGCTCCCGACAGACTACGAGCAGTACTTC,CASSSLPTDYEQYF
NA,TRBV12-3/TRBV12-4,TRBJ1-5,NA,TGTGCCAGCAGTTGGACTACGGGTCAGCCCCAGCATTTT,CASSWTTGQPQHF
TRBD2,TRBV3-1/TRBV3-2,TRBJ2-1,NA,TGTGCCAGCAGCCTCAACTTAGGGACTAGCGGGGGGGTTTTGCAGTTCTTC,CASSLNLGTSGGVLQFF
TRBD1,TRBV9,TRBJ1-1,NA,TGTGCCAGCAGCGGACAGGGGGCCTCTGAAGCTTTCTTT,CASSGQGASEAFF
NA,TRBV5-4,TRBJ1-6,NA,TGTGCCAGCAGCTCCGACACGGCGGGCTCCTATAATTCACCCCTCCACTTT,CASSSDTAGSYNSPLHF
NA,TRBV3-1/TRBV3-2,TRBJ1-6,NA,TGTGCCAGCAGCCAAGTTTCGTGGCAGGCGGGGAATTCACCCCTCCACTTT,CASSQVSWQAGNSPLHF
TRBD1,TRBV11-3,TRBJ1-1,NA,TGTGCCAGCACCTCCGGGACAGGTGAAGCTTTCTTT,CASTSGTGEAFF
TRBD1,TRBV6-2/TRBV6-3,TRBJ1-5,NA,TGTGCCAGCAGTTCCCTGACAGGGGGGCAGCCCCAGCATTTT,CASSSLTGGQPQHF
NA,TRBV12-5,TRBJ1-1,NA,TGTGCTAGTGGTACCCCCCGACACCTGAACACTGAAGCTTTCTTT,CASGTPRHLNTEAFF
TRBD1,TRBV29-1,TRBJ2-3,NA,TGCAGCGTTGATAAGGGGGCAGGAGATACGCAGTATTTT,CSVDKGAGDTQYF
TRBD1,TRBV7-2,TRBJ1-1,NA,TGTGCCAGCAGCTTGGACAGGGTGGGGACTGAAGCTTTCTTT,CASSLDRVGTEAFF
TRBD1,TRBV20-1,TRBJ1-2,NA,TGCAGTGCTAGTGAGGACAGGTACTATGGCTACACCTTC,CSASEDRYYGYTF
TRBD2,TRBV7-8,TRBJ2-3,NA,TGTGCCAGCAGCAGCGGGAGCGGGAGGGCCACAGATACGCAGTATTTT,CASSSGSGRATDTQYF
NA,TRBV29-1,TRBJ2-6,NA,TGCAGCGTTGGAGTTTCTGGGGCCAACGTCCTGACTTTC,CSVGVSGANVLTF
NA,TRBV5-1,TRBJ1-3,NA,TGCGCCAGCAGCTTGGCTCAGGCGAGCTCTGGAAACACCATATATTTT,CASSLAQASSGNTIYF
TRBD1,TRBV13,TRBJ2-7,few,TGTGCCAGCAACTCCGGGACAGCCTACGAGCAGTACTTC,CASNSGTAYEQYF
TRBD2,TRBV11-3,TRBJ2-3,NA,TGTGCCAGTCTAGCGGGCAGCACAGATACGCAGTATTTT,CASLAGSTDTQYF
TRBD2,TRBV7-2,TRBJ2-1,once,TGTGCCAGCAGCAAGACTAGCGGCACCTACAATGAGCAGTTCTTC,CASSKTSGTYNEQFF
TRBD2,TRBV9,TRBJ2-1,NA,TGTGCCAGCAGCGTAGCGGGAGGGTCCTACAATGAGCAGTTCTTC,CASSVAGGSYNEQFF
NA,TRBV6-5,TRBJ2-3,NA,TGTGCCAGCAGTACTAGAGGCACAGATACGCAGTATTTT,CASSTRGTDTQYF
NA,TRBV6-2/TRBV6-3,TRBJ1-2,NA,TGTGCCAGCAGCCCCGACAGTCGGGCCACATACACCTTC,CASSPDSRATYTF
NA,TRBV19,TRBJ2-4,few,TGTGCCAGTAGTAGCGACAGGGAGGCAAACATTCAGTACTTC,CASSSDREANIQYF
NA,TRBV29-1,TRBJ2-7,many,TGCAGCGTTGCTTTCGGGGAAACAGGGTCGAAGGAACGGCAGTACTTC,CSVAFGETGSKERQYF
TRBD1,TRBV2,TRBJ1-2,NA,TGTGCCAGCAGTTACACGGGACAGGGCCACGGCTACACCTTC,CASSYTGQGHGYTF
NA,TRBV13,TRBJ1-1,NA,TGTGCCAGCAGCTTATTGGGCAGGGCCGCTGAAGCTTTCTTT,CASSLLGRAAEAFF
NA,TRBV7-6,TRBJ2-7,NA,TGTGCCAGCAGCTTAGAGGGCAGGGGAACTCGTTACGAGCAGTACTTC,CASSLEGRGTRYEQYF
NA,TRBV30,TRBJ1-2,few,TGTGCCTGGTTTACAGCCAACTATGGCTACACCTTC,CAWFTANYGYTF
NA,TRBV6-4,TRBJ2-2,few,TGTGCCAGCAGTTCTAGAATGCCCGGGGAGCTGTTTTTT,CASSSRMPGELFF
NA,TRBV24-1,TRBJ1-5,NA,TGTGCCACCAGTCACAGGGATTTTGATCAGCCCCAGCATTTT,CATSHRDFDQPQHF
TRBD2,TRBV11-2,TRBJ2-3,NA,TGTGCCAGCACCAAGCTAGCGGGAGGGCCTGATACGCAGTATTTT,CASTKLAGGPDTQYF
TRBD1,TRBV7-9,TRBJ2-3,NA,TGTGCCAGCAGCTCCGGACAGGGGGCTGATACGCAGTATTTT,CASSSGQGADTQYF
TRBD1,TRBV29-1,TRBJ1-2,few,TGCAGCGTTGTTTTAATGGGGCAGGGGGTAGGCGGCTACACCTTC,CSVVLMGQGVGGYTF
TRBD1,TRBV19,TRBJ1-1,few,TGTGCCAGTGGTGGACCGGGACAGGGGTCAGGACTTGAAGCTTTCTTT,CASGGPGQGSGLEAFF
NA,TRBV9,TRBJ1-2,NA,TGTGCCAGCAGCGTAGGTGGGGGGAACTATGGCTACACCTTC,CASSVGGGNYGYTF
NA,TRBV19,TRBJ2-1,NA,TGTGCCAGTACCTATAGACTGGCAGGGCTAAATGAGCAGTTCTTC,CASTYRLAGLNEQFF
TRBD1,TRBV27,TRBJ1-1,NA,TGTGCCAGCAGTCCAGGGGGTGGGAACACTGAAGCTTTCTTT,CASSPGGGNTEAFF
TRBD1,TRBV7-8,TRBJ2-7,NA,TGTGCCAGCAGCGGAGGACAGGCGAAACCGGGTTTGGGGGTCTACGAGCAGTACTTC,CASSGGQAKPGLGVYEQYF
TRBD1,TRBV11-3,TRBJ2-1,NA,TGTGCCAGCAGTACGGACAGGGGCTCCTACAATGAGCAGTTCTTC,CASSTDRGSYNEQFF
NA,TRBV15,TRBJ1-3,NA,TGTGCCACCAGAATAGACAGCGCCTCTGGAAACACCATATATTTT,CATRIDSASGNTIYF
TRBD1,TRBV5-4,TRBJ1-4,NA,TGTGCCAGCAGCTCTAAGACAGGGGGCGATGAAAAACTGTTTTTT,CASSSKTGGDEKLFF
NA,TRBV10-3,TRBJ2-7,NA,TGTGCCATCGGGGTGGGAGACGAGCAGTACTTC,CAIGVGDEQYF
NA,TRBV24-1,TRBJ2-5,NA,TGTGCCACCAGTGATGCCTCGATGGCGGGAACCCAGTACTTC,CATSDASMAGTQYF
NA,TRBV24-1,TRBJ1-2,NA,TGTGCCACCAGTGGAGTTGAGAAGGGCTACACCTTC,CATSGVEKGYTF
NA,TRBV20-1,TRBJ2-1,NA,TGCAGTGCTAGTCGTGCTAGCGACTACAATGAGCAGTTCTTC,CSASRASDYNEQFF
NA,TRBV19,TRBJ1-3,NA,TGTGCCAGTAGTAACAGGGACCGTGCCGGAAACACCATATATTTT,CASSNRDRAGNTIYF
NA,TRBV5-1,TRBJ2-3,once,TGCGCCAGCAGCTTGGCGGCAGGGGAAGGTACGCAGTATTTT,CASSLAAGEGTQYF
NA,TRBV4-3,TRBJ2-2,NA,TGCGCCAGCAGCCAAGGGAAGCGGTACACCGGGGAGCTGTTTTTT,CASSQGKRYTGELFF
NA,TRBV7-2,TRBJ1-1,NA,TGTGCCAGCAGCTTAGTTGCAAGCGGAGCTTTCTTT,CASSLVASGAFF
TRBD2,TRBV12-5,TRBJ2-3,NA,TGTGCTAGTGGCCCGGGACTAGCGGGAGGGACGGGAGATACGCAGTATTTT,CASGPGLAGGTGDTQYF
NA,TRBV5-1,TRBJ2-3,NA,TGCGCCAGCTCAATGGGGAGGAGCACAGATACGCAGTATTTT,CASSMGRSTDTQYF
TRBD1,TRBV4-2,TRBJ1-4,NA,TGTGCCAGCAGCCCCCGAGGACAGGATAATGAAAAACTGTTTTTT,CASSPRGQDNEKLFF
TRBD1,TRBV4-3,TRBJ1-1,NA,TGCGCCAGCAGCCAAGGGACAGGGTCGAACACTGAAGCTTTCTTT,CASSQGTGSNTEAFF
TRBD2,TRBV24-1,TRBJ2-3,NA,TGTGCCACCAGTTCAGCGGGAGGGCCCGGAGATACGCAGTATTTT,CATSSAGGPGDTQYF